The 13 T cell receptor beta chains presented below share a single source sample, sequenced in a study of shared clonotypes between healthy human individuals (dated by TCRdb to the early 2020s). The protocol used for the library was the immunoSEQ multiplex PCR assay. Here the immuneACCESS table is served through TCRdb, limited to in-frame sequences with V and J called. Missing clones are a known gap in these copies; in checked studies unresolved V genes cover under half, and the rest lacks a known reason. This sample holds about 2.4 million clones; 90% to 95% were observed only once. Roughly 0.39% of the sample goes to the ten largest clones. Sequencing input: naive CD4+ T cells from PBMCs. The cell subset or site tag for this specimen amounts to: CD45RA+ positively selected. Source of these receptors: a man aged 18 to 29 in good health. Some clones in this sample may be carry-over from other donors' samples.

This chain uses TRBV4-1 with TRBJ2-7; D possibly corresponds to TRBD1 (5 bases). Germline V lookup: CDR1 MGHRA, CDR2 YSYEKL. This CDR3 has 15 amino acids. V shed 1 base and J shed 6 bases, with 16 bases lying between them. The CDR3 is CASSQGLAGRGEQYF. The DNA for the CDR3 is TGCGCCAGCAGCCAAGGGTTGGCAGGAAGGGGCGAGCAGTACTTC.

The genes are TRBV27 and TRBJ1-6; 9 bases map to TRBD1. The CDR3 has 14 residues. V lost 7 bases to trimming and J lost 9 bases; unmatched junction nucleotides: 7. Germline values: CDR1 MNHEY, CDR2 SMNVEV (reference sequence). CDR3 sequence reads: CASKRTGVTSPLHF. CDR3 coding DNA: TGTGCCAGCAAACGGACAGGGGTCACTTCACCCCTCCACTTT.

The V and J genes are TRBV7-2 and TRBJ2-1, with a tentative D call TRBD2 (6 bases). The CDR3 totals 17 residues. Germline V CDR1 and CDR2: SGHTA, FQGNSA. The V and J ends lost 1 base and 0 bases respectively, with 13 bases between them. This CDR3 reads CASSLVTRRSSYNEQFF. CDR3 DNA: TGTGCCAGCAGCTTAGTGACTAGGAGAAGCTCCTACAATGAGCAGTTCTTC.

The chain uses TRBV27 and TRBJ2-7, with TRBD2 matching 8 bases. The CDR3 runs 16 residues. Trimming at V came to 3 bases and at J to 2 bases, leaving 9 bases not matched to a gene. Germline values: CDR1 MNHEY, CDR2 SMNVEV (reference sequence). CDR3: CASSFVASGFPYEQYF. In DNA form, the CDR3 reads TGTGCCAGCAGTTTTGTTGCTAGCGGGTTCCCCTACGAGCAGTACTTC.

V is TRBV30 and J is TRBJ2-3, with D possibly matching TRBD2 (5 bases). Germline CDR1 reads GTSNPN; CDR2 reads SVGIG (reference sequence). The CDR3 is 13 residues long. V gave up 0 bases and J gave up 4 bases, with 8 bases separating them. The CDR3 here is CAWSVGSADTQYF. Here the CDR3 DNA reads TGTGCCTGGAGTGTAGGGAGCGCAGATACGCAGTATTTT.

Points on this clone: Different DNA sequences within this sample yield the same CDR3. The chain carries TRBV6-6 and TRBJ2-7; D is ambiguous. The CDR3 covers 14 residues. V was trimmed by 2 bases and J by 0 bases, leaving 8 bases between them. CDR1 is MNHNY, CDR2 SVGAGI, per germline (reference sequence). CDR3 bases: TGTGCCAGCAGTTACACGAGGACCTCCTACGAGCAGTACTTC. Residues: CASSYTRTSYEQYF.

The gene calls are TRBV6-1 and TRBJ2-7; D uncertain. The CDR3 is made up of 14 amino acids. The V end was cut by 10 bases, the J end by 4 bases, with 20 bases between. CDR1 and CDR2 from the germline V gene are MNHNS and SASEGT. The CDR3 region is CATTSLRNGYEQYF. The CDR3 DNA reads TGTGCCACCACCTCACTCCGGAACGGATACGAGCAGTACTTC.

The chain joins TRBV7-9 to TRBJ1-5; a weak D match, TRBD1 (5 bases). The CDR3 consists of 18 residues. Germline CDR1 is SEHNR and CDR2 is FQNEAQ (reference sequence). The V end lost 1 base, the J end lost 0 bases, and 16 bases lay between the germline ends. CDR3 DNA sequence: TGTGCCAGCAGCTTAGGAGGGGCAGAAAGATATAGCAATCAGCCCCAGCATTTT. Translated: CASSLGGAERYSNQPQHF.

This rearrangement joins TRBV28 to TRBJ2-1; 12 positions agree with TRBD2. Germline lookup yields CDR1 MDHEN and CDR2 SYDVKM. Trimming cost V 7 bases and J 6 bases; bases outside gene matches: 10. The CDR3 runs 16 residues. The CDR3 nucleotides read TGTGCCAGCATCCGACGACTAGCGGGAGTAGGCAATGAGCAGTTCTTC. Translating gives CASIRRLAGVGNEQFF.

The chain is built from TRBV11-2 and TRBJ2-3; 11 bases map to TRBD2. This CDR3 has 16 amino acids. J was trimmed by 3 bases and V by 9 bases; bases with no gene match: 11. In germline, CDR1 is SGHAT, CDR2 FQNNGV. As DNA, the CDR3 is TGTGCCAGTATGAAGCTAGCGGGAGGTCGGACAGATACGCAGTATTTT. Protein: CASMKLAGGRTDTQYF.

V usage is TRBV5-1 and J usage is TRBJ2-1; 8 nucleotides line up with TRBD2. The germline CDR1 and CDR2 sequences are SGHRS and YFSETQ. The CDR3 is made up of 16 amino acids. The V and J ends lost 4 bases and 4 bases, in that order; junction bases with no gene match: 10. The CDR3 region is CASSLGSIAGYNEQFF. DNA of the CDR3: TGCGCCAGCAGCCTGGGTTCAATAGCGGGGTACAATGAGCAGTTCTTC.

The chain has TRBV27 and TRBJ2-3, with D perhaps matching TRBD2 (5 bases). This CDR3 spans 16 amino acids. Deletions cut 4 bases from V and 1 base from J, with 15 bases between. Germline CDR1 is MNHEY and CDR2 is SMNVEV (reference sequence). For the CDR3, the DNA is TGTGCCAGCAGTTATTCCGGTGGTAGCGGCACAGATACGCAGTATTTT. Its protein product is CASSYSGGSGTDTQYF.

This rearrangement joins TRBV6-5 to TRBJ1-1, with a possible D match to TRBD1 (6 bases). The CDR3 runs to 11 residues. Per germline, CDR1 MNHEY and CDR2 SVGAGI. Deletions cut 2 bases from V and 9 bases from J, with 7 bases between. CDR3 DNA sequence: TGTGCCAGCAGTTACGGGACAAAAGCTTTCTTT. Its translation is CASSYGTKAFF.